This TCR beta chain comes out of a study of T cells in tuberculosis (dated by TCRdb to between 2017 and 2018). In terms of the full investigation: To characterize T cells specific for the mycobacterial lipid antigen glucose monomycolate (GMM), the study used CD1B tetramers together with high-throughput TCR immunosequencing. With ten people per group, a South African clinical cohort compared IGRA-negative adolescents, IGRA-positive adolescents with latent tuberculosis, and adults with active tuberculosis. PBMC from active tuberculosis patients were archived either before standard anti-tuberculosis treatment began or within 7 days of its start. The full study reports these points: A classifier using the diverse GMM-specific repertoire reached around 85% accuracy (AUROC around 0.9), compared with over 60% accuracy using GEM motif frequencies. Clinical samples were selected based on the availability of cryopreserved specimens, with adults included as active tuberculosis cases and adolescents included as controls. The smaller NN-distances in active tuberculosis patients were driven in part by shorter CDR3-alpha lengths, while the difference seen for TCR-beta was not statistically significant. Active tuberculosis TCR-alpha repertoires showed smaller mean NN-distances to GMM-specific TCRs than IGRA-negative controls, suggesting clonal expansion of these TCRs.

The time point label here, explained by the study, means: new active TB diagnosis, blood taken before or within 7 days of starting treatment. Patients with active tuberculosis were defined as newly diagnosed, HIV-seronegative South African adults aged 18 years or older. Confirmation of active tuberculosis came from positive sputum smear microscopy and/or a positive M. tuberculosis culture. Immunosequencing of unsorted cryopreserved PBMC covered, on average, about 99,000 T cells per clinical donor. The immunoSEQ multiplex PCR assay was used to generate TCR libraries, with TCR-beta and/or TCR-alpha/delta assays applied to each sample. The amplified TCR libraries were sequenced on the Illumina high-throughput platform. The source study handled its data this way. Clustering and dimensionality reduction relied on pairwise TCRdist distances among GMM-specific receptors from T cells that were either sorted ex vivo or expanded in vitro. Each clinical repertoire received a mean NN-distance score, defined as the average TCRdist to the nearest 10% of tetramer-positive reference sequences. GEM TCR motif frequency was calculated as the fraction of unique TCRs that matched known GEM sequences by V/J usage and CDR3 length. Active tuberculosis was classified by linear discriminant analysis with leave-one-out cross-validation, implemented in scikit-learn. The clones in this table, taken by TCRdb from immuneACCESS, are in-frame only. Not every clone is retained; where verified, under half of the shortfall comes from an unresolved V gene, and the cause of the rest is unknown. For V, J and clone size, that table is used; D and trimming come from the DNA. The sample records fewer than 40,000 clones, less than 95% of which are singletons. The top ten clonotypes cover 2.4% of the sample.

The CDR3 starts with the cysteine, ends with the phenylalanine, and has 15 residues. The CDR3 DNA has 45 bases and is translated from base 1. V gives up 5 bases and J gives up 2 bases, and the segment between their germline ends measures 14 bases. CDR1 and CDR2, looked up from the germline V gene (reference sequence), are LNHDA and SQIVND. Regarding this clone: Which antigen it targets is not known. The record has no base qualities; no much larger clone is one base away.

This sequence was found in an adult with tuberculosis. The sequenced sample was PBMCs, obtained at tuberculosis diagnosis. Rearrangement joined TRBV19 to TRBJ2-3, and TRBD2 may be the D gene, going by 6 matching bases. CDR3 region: CASSPSGLDTDTQYF. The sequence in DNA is TGTGCCAGTAGTCCCTCGGGACTTGACACAGATACGCAGTATTTT. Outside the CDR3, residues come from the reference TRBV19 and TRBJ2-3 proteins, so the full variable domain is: DGGITQSPKYLFRKEGQNVTLSCEQNLNHDAMYWYRQDPGQGLRLIYYSQIVNDFQKGDIAEGYSVSREKKESFPLTVTSAQKNPTAFYLCASSPSGLDTDTQYFGPGTRLTVL.